The clone carrying this T cell receptor (beta chain) was seen a few times. Every bit of the isolated RNA underwent reverse transcription, so sequencing read expressed TCRB transcripts. Data came from immunoSEQ multiplex PCR; TCRdb stores just in-frame clones and leaves some out. Here the sample spans about 320,000 clones, approximately 14% being singletons. This entry is derived from a study of beta chain features in type 1 diabetes. In germline, CDR1 is MNHEY, CDR2 SVGAGI. The V gene end was trimmed by 6 bases and the J gene end by 8 bases; junction bases not matched to a gene: 10. This CDR3 spans 15 amino acids.

This chain connects TRBV6-5 to TRBJ2-1; 10 bases fit TRBD2. The clonotype was recovered from a man aged 30-40 years in good health. Sequenced: central memory CD4+ T cells from blood. The CDR3 DNA reads TGTGCCAGCAGCCACAGGACTAGCGGAGGGGATGAGCAGTTCTTC. Protein: CASSHRTSGGDEQFF.